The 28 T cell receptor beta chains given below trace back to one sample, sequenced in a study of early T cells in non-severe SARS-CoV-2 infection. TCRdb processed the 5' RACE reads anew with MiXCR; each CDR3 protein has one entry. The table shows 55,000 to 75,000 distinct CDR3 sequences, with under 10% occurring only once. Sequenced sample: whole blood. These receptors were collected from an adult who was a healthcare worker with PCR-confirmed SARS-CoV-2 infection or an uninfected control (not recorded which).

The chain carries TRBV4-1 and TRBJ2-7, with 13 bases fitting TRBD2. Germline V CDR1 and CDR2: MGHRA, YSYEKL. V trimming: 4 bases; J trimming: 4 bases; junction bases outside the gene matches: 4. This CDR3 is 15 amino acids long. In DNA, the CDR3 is TGCGCCAGCAGCCTGGGACTAGCGGGATCATACGAGCAGTACTTC. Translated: CASSLGLAGSYEQYF.

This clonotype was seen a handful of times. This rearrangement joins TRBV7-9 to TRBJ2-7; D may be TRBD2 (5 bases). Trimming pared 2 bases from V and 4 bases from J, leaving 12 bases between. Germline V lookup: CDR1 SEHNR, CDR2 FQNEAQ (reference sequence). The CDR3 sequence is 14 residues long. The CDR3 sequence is CASSLRGSGYEQYF. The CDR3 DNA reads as TGTGCCAGCAGCTTAAGAGGGAGTGGGTACGAGCAGTACTTC.

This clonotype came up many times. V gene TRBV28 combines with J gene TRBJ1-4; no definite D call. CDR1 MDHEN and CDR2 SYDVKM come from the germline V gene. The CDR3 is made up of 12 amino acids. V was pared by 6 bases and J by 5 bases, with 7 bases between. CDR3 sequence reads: CASSPLNEKLFF. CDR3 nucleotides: TGTGCCAGCAGCCCTTTAAATGAAAAACTGTTTTTT.

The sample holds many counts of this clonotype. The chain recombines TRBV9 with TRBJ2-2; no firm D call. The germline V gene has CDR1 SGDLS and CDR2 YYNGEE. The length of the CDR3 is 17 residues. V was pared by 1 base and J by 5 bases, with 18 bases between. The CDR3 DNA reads TGTGCCAGCAGCGTAAGACCCCCAGAGGACGGAACCGGGGAGCTGTTTTTT. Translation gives CASSVRPPEDGTGELFF.

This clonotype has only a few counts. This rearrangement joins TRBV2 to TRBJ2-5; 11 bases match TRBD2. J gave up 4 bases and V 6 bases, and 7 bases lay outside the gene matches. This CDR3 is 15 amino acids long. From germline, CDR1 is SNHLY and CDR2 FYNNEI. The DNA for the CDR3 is TGTGCCAGCAGGGGGACTAGCGGAAGGCGAGAGACCCAGTACTTC. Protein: CASRGTSGRRETQYF.

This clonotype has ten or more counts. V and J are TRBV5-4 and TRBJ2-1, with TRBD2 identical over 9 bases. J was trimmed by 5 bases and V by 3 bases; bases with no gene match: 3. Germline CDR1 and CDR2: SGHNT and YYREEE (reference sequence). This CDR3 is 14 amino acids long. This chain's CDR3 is CASSSGLANNEQFF. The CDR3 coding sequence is TGTGCCAGCAGCTCCGGACTAGCGAACAATGAGCAGTTCTTC.

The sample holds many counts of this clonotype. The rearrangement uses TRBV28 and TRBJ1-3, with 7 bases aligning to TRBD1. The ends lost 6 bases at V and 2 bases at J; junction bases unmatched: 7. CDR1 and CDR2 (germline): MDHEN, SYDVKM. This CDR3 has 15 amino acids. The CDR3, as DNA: TGTGCCAGCAGCCACAGGGGTTTCCCTGGAAACACCATATATTTT. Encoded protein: CASSHRGFPGNTIYF.

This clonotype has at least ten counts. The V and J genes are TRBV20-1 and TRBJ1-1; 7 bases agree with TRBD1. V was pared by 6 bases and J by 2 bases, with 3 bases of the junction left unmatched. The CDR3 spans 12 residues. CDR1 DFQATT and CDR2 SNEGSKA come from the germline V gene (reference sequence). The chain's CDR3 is CSAGTANTEAFF. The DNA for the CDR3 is TGCAGTGCAGGGACAGCTAACACTGAAGCTTTCTTT.

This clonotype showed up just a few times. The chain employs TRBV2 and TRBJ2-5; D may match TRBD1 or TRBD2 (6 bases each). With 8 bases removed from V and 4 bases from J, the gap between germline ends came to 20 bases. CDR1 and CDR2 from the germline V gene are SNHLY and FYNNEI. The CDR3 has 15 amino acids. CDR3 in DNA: TGTGCCAGCGGATTGCCGACAGGAGGGGTAGAGACCCAGTACTTC. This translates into CASGLPTGGVETQYF.

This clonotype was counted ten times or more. The CDR3: CASTSRDSAEAFF. The DNA for the CDR3 is TGTGCCAGCACCTCTCGGGATTCCGCTGAAGCTTTCTTT. This chain links TRBV7-9 with TRBJ1-1; no definite D call. This CDR3 region has 13 residues. Germline CDR1 SEHNR, CDR2 FQNEAQ (reference sequence). V was pared by 7 bases and J by 6 bases, with 15 bases between.

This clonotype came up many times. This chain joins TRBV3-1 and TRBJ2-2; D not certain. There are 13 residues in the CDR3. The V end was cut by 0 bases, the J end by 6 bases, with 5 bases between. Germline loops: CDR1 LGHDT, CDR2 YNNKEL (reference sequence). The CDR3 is CASSQEPAGELFF. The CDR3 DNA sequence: TGTGCCAGCAGCCAAGAGCCTGCCGGGGAGCTGTTTTTT. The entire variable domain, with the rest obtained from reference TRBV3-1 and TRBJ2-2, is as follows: DTAVSQTPKYLVTQMGNDKSIKCEQNLGHDTMYWYKQDSKKFLKIMFSYNNKELIINETVPNRFSPKSPDKAHLNLHINSLELGDSAVYFCASSQEPAGELFFGEGSRLTVL.

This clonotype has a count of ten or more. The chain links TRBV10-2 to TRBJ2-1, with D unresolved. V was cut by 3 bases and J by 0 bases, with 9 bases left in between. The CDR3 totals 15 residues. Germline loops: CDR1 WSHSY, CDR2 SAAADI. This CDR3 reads CASSDQGGSYNEQFF. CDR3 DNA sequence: TGCGCCAGCAGTGATCAAGGCGGCTCCTACAATGAGCAGTTCTTC.

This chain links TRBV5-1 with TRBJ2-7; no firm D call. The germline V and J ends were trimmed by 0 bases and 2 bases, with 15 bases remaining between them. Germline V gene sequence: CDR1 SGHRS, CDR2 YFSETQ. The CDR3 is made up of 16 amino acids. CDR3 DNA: TGCGCCAGCAGCTTGGCCGGACGGCAGGTCCCCTACGAGCAGTACTTC. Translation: CASSLAGRQVPYEQYF.

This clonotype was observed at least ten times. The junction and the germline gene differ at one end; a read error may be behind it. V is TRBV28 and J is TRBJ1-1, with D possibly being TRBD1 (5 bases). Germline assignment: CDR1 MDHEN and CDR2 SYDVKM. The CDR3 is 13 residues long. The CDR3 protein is CASRRTMDTEVFF. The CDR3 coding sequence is TGTGCCAGCAGGAGGACTATGGACACTGAAGTTTTCTTT.

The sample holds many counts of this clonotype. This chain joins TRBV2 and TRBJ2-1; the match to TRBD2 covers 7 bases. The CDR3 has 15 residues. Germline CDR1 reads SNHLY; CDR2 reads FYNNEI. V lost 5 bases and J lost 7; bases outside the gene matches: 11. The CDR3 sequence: CASSSAGPGRNEQFF. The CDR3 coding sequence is TGTGCCAGCAGTTCAGCGGGACCAGGGAGAAATGAGCAGTTCTTC.

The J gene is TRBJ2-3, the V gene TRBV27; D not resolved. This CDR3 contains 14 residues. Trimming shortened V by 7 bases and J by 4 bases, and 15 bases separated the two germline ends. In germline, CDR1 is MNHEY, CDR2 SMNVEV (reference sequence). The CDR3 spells CASTATSTADTQYF. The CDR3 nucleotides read TGTGCCAGCACCGCGACATCCACAGCAGATACGCAGTATTTT.

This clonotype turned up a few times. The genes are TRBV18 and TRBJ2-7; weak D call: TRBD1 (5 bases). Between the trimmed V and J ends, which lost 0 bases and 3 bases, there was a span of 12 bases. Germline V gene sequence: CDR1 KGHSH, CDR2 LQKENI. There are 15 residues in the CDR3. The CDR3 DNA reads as TGTGCCAGCTCACCACCAGGACACCTAAACTACGAGCAGTACTTC. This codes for CASSPPGHLNYEQYF.

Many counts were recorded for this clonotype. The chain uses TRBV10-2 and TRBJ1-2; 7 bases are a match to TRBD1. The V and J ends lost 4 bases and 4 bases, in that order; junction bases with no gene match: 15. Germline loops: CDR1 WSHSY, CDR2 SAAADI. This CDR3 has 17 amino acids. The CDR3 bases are TGCGCCAGCAGTGGTCGTAGACAGGGAATGAGTAGCTATGGCTACACCTTC. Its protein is CASSGRRQGMSSYGYTF.

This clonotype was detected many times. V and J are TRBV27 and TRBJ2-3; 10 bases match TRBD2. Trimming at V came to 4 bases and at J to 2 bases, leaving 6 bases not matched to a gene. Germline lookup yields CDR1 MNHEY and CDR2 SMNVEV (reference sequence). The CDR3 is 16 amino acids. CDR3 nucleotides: TGTGCCAGCAGTTCTGTACTAGCGGGACTCACAGATACGCAGTATTTT. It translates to CASSSVLAGLTDTQYF.

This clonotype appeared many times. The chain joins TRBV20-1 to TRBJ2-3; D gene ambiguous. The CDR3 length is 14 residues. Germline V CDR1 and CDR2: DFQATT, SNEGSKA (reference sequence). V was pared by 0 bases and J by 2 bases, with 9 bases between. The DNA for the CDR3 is TGCAGTGCTAGAGAGGCAGGAATCACAGATACGCAGTATTTT. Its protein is CSAREAGITDTQYF.

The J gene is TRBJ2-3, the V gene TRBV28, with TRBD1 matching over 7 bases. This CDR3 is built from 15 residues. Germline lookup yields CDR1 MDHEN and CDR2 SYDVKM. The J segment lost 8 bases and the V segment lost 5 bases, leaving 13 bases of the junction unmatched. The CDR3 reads CASSQLRQGTGTQYF. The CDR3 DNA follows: TGTGCCAGCAGTCAACTCAGACAGGGAACCGGTACGCAGTATTTT.

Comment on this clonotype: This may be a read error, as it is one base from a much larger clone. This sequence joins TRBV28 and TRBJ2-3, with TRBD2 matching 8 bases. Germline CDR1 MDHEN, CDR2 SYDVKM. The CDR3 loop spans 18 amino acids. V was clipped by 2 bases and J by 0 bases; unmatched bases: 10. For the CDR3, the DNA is TGTGCCAGCAGTTTAGTCGGGACTAGAGCTGCTAGCACAGATACGCAGTATTTT. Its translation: CASSLVGTRAASTDTQYF.

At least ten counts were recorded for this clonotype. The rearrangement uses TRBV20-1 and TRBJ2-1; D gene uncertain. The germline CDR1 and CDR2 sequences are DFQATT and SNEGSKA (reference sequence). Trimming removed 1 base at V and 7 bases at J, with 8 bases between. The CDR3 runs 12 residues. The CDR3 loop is CSARGLANEQFF. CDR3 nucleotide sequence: TGCAGTGCTAGAGGGCTGGCAAATGAGCAGTTCTTC.

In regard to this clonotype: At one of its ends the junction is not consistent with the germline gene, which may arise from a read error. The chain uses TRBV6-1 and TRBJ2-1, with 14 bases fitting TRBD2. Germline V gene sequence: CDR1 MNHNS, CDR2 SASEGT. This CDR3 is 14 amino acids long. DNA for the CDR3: TGTACCAGCCGACTAGCGGGAGGGAACAATGAGCAGTTCTTC. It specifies CTSRLAGGNNEQFF.

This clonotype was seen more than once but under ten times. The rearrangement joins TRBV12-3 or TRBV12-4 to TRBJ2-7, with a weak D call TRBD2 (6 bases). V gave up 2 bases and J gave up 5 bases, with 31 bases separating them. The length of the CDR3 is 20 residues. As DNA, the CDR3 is TGTGCCAGCAGTTTAATTCCTGAATTCGGCGGGGTAGAGACCGGCGACGAGCAGTACTTC. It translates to CASSLIPEFGGVETGDEQYF.

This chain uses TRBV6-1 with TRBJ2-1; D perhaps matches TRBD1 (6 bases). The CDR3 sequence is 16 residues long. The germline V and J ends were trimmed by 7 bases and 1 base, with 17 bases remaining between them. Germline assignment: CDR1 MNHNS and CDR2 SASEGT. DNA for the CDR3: TGTGCCAGCACAACTACAGGGTTTAGTTCCTACAATGAGCAGTTCTTC. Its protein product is CASTTTGFSSYNEQFF.

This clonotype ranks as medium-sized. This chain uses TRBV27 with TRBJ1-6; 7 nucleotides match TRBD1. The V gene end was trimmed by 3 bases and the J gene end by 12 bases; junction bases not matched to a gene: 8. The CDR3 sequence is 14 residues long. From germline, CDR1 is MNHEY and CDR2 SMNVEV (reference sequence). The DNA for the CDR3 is TGTGCCAGCAGTTTTCTCCCCCGGACAGGACCCCTCCACTTT. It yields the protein CASSFLPRTGPLHF.

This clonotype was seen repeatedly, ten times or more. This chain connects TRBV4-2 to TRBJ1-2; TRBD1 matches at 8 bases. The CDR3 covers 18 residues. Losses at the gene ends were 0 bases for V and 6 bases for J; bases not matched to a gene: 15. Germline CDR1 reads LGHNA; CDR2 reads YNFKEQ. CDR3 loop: CASSQDSGRGRDLNGYTF. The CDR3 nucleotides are TGTGCCAGCAGCCAAGATTCTGGCAGGGGGCGAGATTTGAATGGCTACACCTTC.